This T cell receptor beta chain was captured in a study of OX40 agonist ivuxolimab in advanced cancers. Study-level information: At about 81% male, the cohort had a mean age of 60 years, ranging from about 20 to 80. A history of anti-PD-1, anti-PD-L1 or anti-CTLA-4 therapy was acceptable, and over 30% had some.

Here immunoSEQ multiplex PCR was the method, and the copy in TCRdb shows in-frame clones only, minus some. Among 65,000 to 90,000 clones listed, approximately 84% were seen once. Worth noting for this clone: What it recognizes is unknown.

The V gene lost 10 bases and the J gene lost 2 bases, with 13 bases spanning the gap. CDR3 length: 13 amino acids. Germline V lookup: CDR1 ENHRY, CDR2 SYGVKD. Study-wide results and limits: By week 6 at 0.1 to 3.0 mg/kg, blood CD4+ and CD8+ T cells had expanded clonally. Low normalized T-cell clonal expansion was also seen in some nonresponders.

The sequence came from an adult with an advanced solid tumor such as melanoma, head and neck, liver or kidney cancer. The V call is TRBV10-3, the J call TRBJ2-3; D not resolved. Sequenced here: CD4+ or CD8+ T cells sorted from blood, sampled in a trial of the OX40 agonist ivuxolimab. The CDR3 is CATAILDTDTQYF. DNA of the CDR3: TGTGCCACCGCCATCCTCGACACAGATACGCAGTATTTT.